This TCR beta chain emerged from a study of shared clonotypes between healthy human individuals. The overall study: Plates per donor: three CD4 naive, three CD4 memory, two CD8 naive, one CD8 memory.

The study drew its donors from healthy HIV-negative adults without recent acute infections or vaccinations. Concerning this clone: Its antigen is not identified.

This CDR3 contains 15 residues. Germline V gives CDR1 MNHEY, CDR2 SVGAGI. V shed 4 bases and J 5 bases; nucleotides not matched to a gene: 7. The DNA input per sorted-subset replicate PCR was about 190 ng, corresponding to some 30,000 T cell genomes. Using immunoSEQ multiplex PCR, the repertoire was profiled, and TCRdb retains in-frame clones only, with some absent. This sample has more than 550,000 clones, with roughly 87% found just once. Findings and limits, study-wide: An expected dependence of interdonor clonotype sharing on sequencing depth was noted.

This sequence originates from a man between 18 and 35 years old in good health. Some clones in this sample may be carry-over from other donors' samples. What was sequenced was memory CD8+ T cells from PBMCs. The subset is: CD45RO+ cells pooled with CCR7-negative TemRA cells. The gene calls are TRBV6-5 and TRBJ2-1; 8 bases align to TRBD2. For the CDR3, the DNA is TGTGCCAGCAGTTGGAGCGGGAGAGGGCACAATGAGCAGTTCTTC. The encoded protein is CASSWSGRGHNEQFF.